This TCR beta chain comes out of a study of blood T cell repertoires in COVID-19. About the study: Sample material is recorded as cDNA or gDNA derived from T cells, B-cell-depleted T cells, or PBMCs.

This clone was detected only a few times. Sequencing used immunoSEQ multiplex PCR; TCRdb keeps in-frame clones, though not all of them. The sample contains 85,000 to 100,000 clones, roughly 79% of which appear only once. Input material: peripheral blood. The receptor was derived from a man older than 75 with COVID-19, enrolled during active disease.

CDR3 region: CASSEGTGYGYTF. In DNA, the CDR3 is TGCGCCAGCAGTGAGGGGACAGGGTATGGCTACACCTTC. The chain combines TRBV10-2 with TRBJ1-2; 9 nucleotides line up with TRBD1. Looked up from germline, CDR1 is WSHSY and CDR2 is SAAADI. CDR3 size: 13 residues. J was trimmed by 5 bases and V by 2 bases; bases with no gene match: 0.